The 16 T cell receptor beta chains reported below all come from one sample, sequenced in a study of blood T cells in healthy people across ages. Using a J-beta primer mix together with a sample-barcoded 5' primer, a second PCR was run for 7 to 11 cycles. TCRdb fed the 5' RACE reads into MiXCR, producing one record per CDR3 protein. This table holds about 800,000 distinct CDR3 sequences, roughly 25% found once. These data were also reused for a study on T cells of mothers and their children.

Sequencing was performed on blood. Receptors were obtained from a boy younger than 18 in good health.

This chain joins TRBV5-1 and TRBJ2-5; 7 nucleotides agree with TRBD2. After removal of 2 bases from V and 5 bases from J, the junction contained 9 bases not matched to a gene. The CDR3 is made up of 15 amino acids. Germline V gene data show CDR1 as SGHRS and CDR2 as YFSETQ. CDR3 amino acids: CASSFGSGAGETQYF. The CDR3 DNA reads as TGCGCCAGCAGCTTTGGTAGCGGAGCGGGGGAGACCCAGTACTTC.

This clonotype was recorded a few times. The chain uses TRBV27 and TRBJ2-7; 8 bases agree with TRBD1. V lost 4 bases to trimming and J lost 5 bases; unmatched junction nucleotides: 4. In germline, CDR1 is MNHEY, CDR2 SMNVEV (reference sequence). The length of the CDR3 is 13 residues. The CDR3 protein is CASSWAGGDEQYF. The CDR3 region has the DNA TGTGCCAGCAGTTGGGCAGGGGGCGACGAGCAGTACTTC.

The CDR3 sequence: CASSVGGGGSSTDTQYF. DNA of the CDR3: TGTGCCAGCAGCGTAGGAGGCGGGGGGTCCTCCACAGATACGCAGTATTTT. This chain uses TRBV9 with TRBJ2-3; 8 bases agree with TRBD2. This CDR3 spans 17 amino acids. The V gene end was trimmed by 0 bases and the J gene end by 2 bases; junction bases not matched to a gene: 8. Per the germline V gene, CDR1 is SGDLS and CDR2 is YYNGEE.

This clonotype was detected a few times. The V call is TRBV7-2, the J call TRBJ2-5; 7 bases are a match to TRBD2. Germline V gene sequence: CDR1 SGHTA, CDR2 FQGNSA. V dropped 2 bases and J dropped 5; count of bases not matched to a gene: 2. The CDR3 is 13 residues long. The CDR3 nucleotides are TGTGCCAGCAGCTTACCAGCGGGGGAGACCCAGTACTTC. Its translation is CASSLPAGETQYF.

This clonotype turned up a few times. V is TRBV20-1 and J is TRBJ2-1; unclear D gene. The germline V gene encodes CDR1 DFQATT and CDR2 SNEGSKA (reference sequence). V lost 5 bases to trimming and J lost 0 bases, with 14 bases between them. This CDR3 comprises 15 residues. CDR3 loop: CSASSISLSYNEQFF. Written as DNA, the CDR3 is TGCAGTGCTTCCAGCATCTCCCTCTCCTACAATGAGCAGTTCTTC.

The chain is built from TRBV14 and TRBJ1-1; D ambiguous. CDR1 is SGHDN and CDR2 is FVKESK in the germline V gene. Trimming removed 1 base from V and 3 bases from J, with 6 bases in between. The CDR3 extends over 13 amino acids. In nucleotides, the CDR3 is TGTGCCAGCAGCCAAGGTATCTACACTGAAGCTTTCTTT. The encoded protein is CASSQGIYTEAFF.

The CDR3 DNA sequence: TGTGCCACGGGGCTAGCTTACAATGAGCAGTTCTTC. Amino acid sequence: CATGLAYNEQFF. V usage is TRBV6-2 or TRBV6-3 and J usage is TRBJ2-1, with D tentatively TRBD1 or TRBD2 (5 bases each). Germline CDR1 reads MNHEY; CDR2 reads SVGEGT. V lost 10 bases, J lost 4 bases, and 11 bases lay in between. The CDR3 runs 12 residues.

This sequence joins TRBV7-6 and TRBJ2-7; no definite D call. The germline CDR1 and CDR2 sequences are SGHVS and FNYEAQ. The CDR3 loop spans 13 amino acids. V was shortened by 2 bases and J by 2 bases, with 7 bases between the two germline ends. The CDR3 DNA follows: TGTGCCAGCAGCTTATTCCCTACCTACGAGCAGTACTTC. It codes for CASSLFPTYEQYF. Full variable domain (remainder filled in from reference TRBV7-6 and TRBJ2-7): GAGVSQSPRYKVTKRGQDVALRCDPISGHVSLYWYRQALGQGPEFLTYFNYEAQQDKSGLPNDRFSAERPEGSISTLTIQRTEQRDSAMYRCASSLFPTYEQYFGPGTRLTVT.

The chain recombines TRBV5-1 with TRBJ2-3; possible D gene TRBD1, 5 bases. V shed 4 bases and J shed 1 base, with 13 bases lying between them. The germline V gene encodes CDR1 SGHRS and CDR2 YFSETQ. This CDR3 comprises 15 residues. The CDR3 reads CASSPEQVRTDTQYF. CDR3 coding DNA: TGCGCCAGCAGCCCGGAACAGGTTCGCACAGATACGCAGTATTTT.

The chain has TRBV7-9 and TRBJ2-5; D not resolved. CDR1 and CDR2 from the germline V gene are SEHNR and FQNEAQ (reference sequence). V shed 1 base and J shed 4 bases, with 4 bases lying between them. The CDR3 is 12 amino acids. The CDR3 protein is CASSLVIETQYF. The CDR3 bases are TGTGCCAGCAGCTTAGTCATAGAGACCCAGTACTTC. Together with reference TRBV7-9 and TRBJ2-5, the CDR3 gives the full variable domain: DTGVSQNPRHKITKRGQNVTFRCDPISEHNRLYWYRQTLGQGPEFLTYFQNEAQLEKSRLLSDRFSAERPKGSFSTLEIQRTEQGDSAMYLCASSLVIETQYFGPGTRLLVL.

V gene TRBV5-1 combines with J gene TRBJ1-3; the D is unclear. V lost 7 bases, J lost 4 bases, and 15 bases lay in between. The CDR3 covers 14 residues. Per germline, CDR1 SGHRS and CDR2 YFSETQ. The CDR3 DNA sequence: TGCGCCAGCGGAGAAGGCGCTCCCGGAAACACCATATATTTT. This sequence encodes CASGEGAPGNTIYF. The full variable domain, rest sourced from reference TRBV5-1 and TRBJ1-3, is KAGVTQTPRYLIKTRGQQVTLSCSPISGHRSVSWYQQTPGQGLQFLFEYFSETQRNKGNFPGRFSGRQFSNSRSEMNVSTLELGDSALYLCASGEGAPGNTIYFGEGSWLTVV.

The chain employs TRBV29-1 and TRBJ1-1, with 8 bases aligning to TRBD1. The CDR3 consists of 14 residues. Per germline, CDR1 SQVTM and CDR2 ANQGSEA. The trim removed 2 bases at V and 4 bases at J, leaving 6 bases unmatched. The CDR3 loop reads CSVEFQTGVTEAFF. CDR3 nucleotide sequence: TGCAGCGTTGAATTTCAGACAGGGGTCACTGAAGCTTTCTTT.

This chain uses TRBV28 with TRBJ2-7; D perhaps matches TRBD1 (5 bases). Deletions cut 7 bases from V and 1 base from J, with 17 bases between. The germline V gene encodes CDR1 MDHEN and CDR2 SYDVKM. CDR3 length equals 15 residues. The CDR3 is CASTTWGGPSYEQYF. Here the CDR3 DNA reads TGTGCCAGCACCACCTGGGGCGGTCCATCCTACGAGCAGTACTTC.

The chain employs TRBV4-2 and TRBJ1-1; maybe TRBD1 (6 bases). CDR1 LGHNA and CDR2 YNFKEQ come from the germline V gene. V was pared by 4 bases and J by 4 bases, with 19 bases between. This CDR3 contains 16 residues. CDR3 region: CASSRRGEQGGTEAFF. Here the CDR3 DNA reads TGTGCCAGCAGCCGGAGAGGGGAACAGGGTGGCACTGAAGCTTTCTTT.

V is TRBV28 and J is TRBJ1-3; D remains unclear. Germline-derived CDR1 and CDR2 are MDHEN and SYDVKM. Between the trimmed V and J ends, which lost 3 bases and 0 bases, there was a span of 15 bases. The CDR3 has 17 residues. CDR3 in DNA: TGTGCCAGCAGTTTTTGGGTCGCAGCAAGCTCTGGAAACACCATATATTTT. Amino acid sequence: CASSFWVAASSGNTIYF.

This clonotype was seen a handful of times. V gene TRBV5-5 combines with J gene TRBJ1-4; D is ambiguous. Looked up from germline, CDR1 is SGHKS and CDR2 is YYEKEE (reference sequence). Trimming left V 2 bases short and J 3 bases short, with 8 bases between. There are 14 residues in the CDR3. In DNA, the CDR3 is TGTGCCAGCAGCTTTCGACAATCTAATGAAAAACTGTTTTTT. Its protein product is CASSFRQSNEKLFF.